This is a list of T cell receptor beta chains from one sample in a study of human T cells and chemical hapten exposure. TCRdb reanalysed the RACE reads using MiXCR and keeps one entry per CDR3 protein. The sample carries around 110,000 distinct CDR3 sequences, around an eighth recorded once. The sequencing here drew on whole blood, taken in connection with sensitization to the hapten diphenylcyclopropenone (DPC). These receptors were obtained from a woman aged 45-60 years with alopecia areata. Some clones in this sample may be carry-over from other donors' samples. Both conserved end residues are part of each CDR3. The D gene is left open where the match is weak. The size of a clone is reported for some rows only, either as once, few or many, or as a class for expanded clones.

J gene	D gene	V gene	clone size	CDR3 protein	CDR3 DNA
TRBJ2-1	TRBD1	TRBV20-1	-	CSARIWTGGTYNEQFF	TGCAGTGCCCGCATCTGGACAGGGGGCACCTACAATGAGCAGTTCTTC
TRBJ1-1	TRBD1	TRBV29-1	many	CSVEEEQGFNTEAFF	TGCAGCGTTGAAGAGGAACAGGGGTTTAACACTGAAGCTTTCTTT
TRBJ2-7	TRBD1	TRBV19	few	CASRPPGQSYEQYF	TGTGCCAGTAGGCCTCCGGGACAGTCCTACGAGCAGTACTTC
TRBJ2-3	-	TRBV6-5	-	CASRLRSTDTQYF	TGTGCCTCCCGATTGAGGAGCACAGATACGCAGTATTTT
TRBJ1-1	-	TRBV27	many	CASSFNRVSTEAFF	TGTGCCAGCAGTTTCAACAGGGTAAGCACTGAAGCTTTCTTT
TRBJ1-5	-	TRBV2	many	CASSVVGNQPQHF	TGTGCCAGCAGTGTGGTCGGGAATCAGCCCCAGCATTTT
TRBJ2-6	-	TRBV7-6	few	CASSMDLSGANVLTF	TGTGCCAGCAGCATGGACTTGTCTGGGGCCAACGTCCTGACTTTC
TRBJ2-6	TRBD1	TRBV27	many	CASTTGYGANVLTF	TGTGCCAGCACGACAGGGTATGGGGCCAACGTCCTGACTTTC
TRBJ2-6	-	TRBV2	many	CASKTDRGGANVLTF	TGTGCCAGCAAGACGGACCGAGGTGGGGCCAACGTCCTGACTTTC
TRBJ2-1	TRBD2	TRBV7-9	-	CASSSDVGTKNEQFF	TGTGCCAGCAGCTCCGACGTGGGGACTAAGAATGAGCAGTTCTTC
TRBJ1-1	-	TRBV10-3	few	CAISEGLFDAFF	TGTGCCATCAGTGAGGGACTCTTTGACGCTTTCTTT
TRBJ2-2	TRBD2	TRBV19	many	CASRLAGVNTGELFF	TGTGCCAGTAGGCTAGCGGGGGTCAACACCGGGGAGCTGTTTTTT
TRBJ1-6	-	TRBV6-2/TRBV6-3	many	CASSSNSPLHF	TGTGCCAGCAGTTCCAATTCACCCCTCCACTTT
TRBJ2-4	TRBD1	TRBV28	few	CASSSLDRGVAKNIQYF	TGTGCCAGCAGTTCTCTGGACAGGGGAGTAGCCAAAAACATTCAGTACTTC
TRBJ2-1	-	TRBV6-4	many	CASSQGFATSYNEQFF	TGTGCCAGCAGCCAAGGGTTTGCAACATCCTACAATGAGCAGTTCTTC
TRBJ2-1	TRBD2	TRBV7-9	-	CASSPRLAGDERAVLVGVNEQFF	TGTGCCAGCAGCCCTAGACTAGCGGGAGACGAGAGAGCGGTCTTAGTCGGGGTCAATGAGCAGTTCTTC
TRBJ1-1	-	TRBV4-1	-	CASSQGLGASTEAFF	TGCGCCAGCAGCCAAGGTCTCGGGGCGAGCACTGAAGCTTTCTTT
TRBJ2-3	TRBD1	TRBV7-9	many	CASAGLGTGRDTQYF	TGTGCCAGCGCGGGACTCGGGACAGGGCGAGATACGCAGTATTTT
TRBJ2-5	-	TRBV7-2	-	CASSSTGVAATWETQYF	TGTGCCAGCAGCTCCACGGGTGTGGCGGCCACCTGGGAGACCCAGTACTTC
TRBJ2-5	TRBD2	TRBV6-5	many	CASSATLAGRETQYF	TGTGCCAGCAGCGCTACGCTAGCGGGAAGAGAGACCCAGTACTTC
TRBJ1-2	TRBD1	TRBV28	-	CASSSPKTGGHGYTF	TGTGCCAGCAGCTCGCCCAAGACAGGGGGACATGGCTACACCTTC
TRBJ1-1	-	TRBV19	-	CASSIDYRATTEAFF	TGTGCCAGTAGTATCGATTACAGGGCCACCACTGAAGCTTTCTTT
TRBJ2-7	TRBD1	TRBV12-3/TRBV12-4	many	CASSPNPGQGPYEQYF	TGTGCCAGCAGTCCAAATCCGGGACAGGGCCCCTACGAGCAGTACTTC
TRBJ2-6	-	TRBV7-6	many	CASSLAGSPSGANVLTF	TGTGCCAGCAGCTTAGCGGGGAGTCCCTCTGGGGCCAACGTCCTGACTTTC
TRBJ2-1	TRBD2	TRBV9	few	CASSVTRTSGAEQFF	TGTGCCAGCAGCGTAACCCGGACTAGCGGCGCAGAGCAGTTCTTC
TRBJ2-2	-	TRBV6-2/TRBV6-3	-	CASSYSLTDPDGELFF	TGTGCCAGCAGTTACTCGCTGACGGACCCGGACGGGGAGCTGTTTTTT
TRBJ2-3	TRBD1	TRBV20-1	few	CSARTGGPLTDTQYF	TGCAGTGCCAGGACAGGGGGCCCCTTGACAGATACGCAGTATTTT
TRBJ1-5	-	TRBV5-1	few	CASSLALGPNQPQHF	TGCGCCAGCAGCTTGGCGTTAGGACCAAATCAGCCCCAGCATTTT
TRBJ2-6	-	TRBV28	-	CASSRISSGANVLTF	TGTGCCAGCAGTCGAATTAGCTCTGGGGCCAACGTCCTGACTTTC
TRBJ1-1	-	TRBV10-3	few	CATSQPNTEAFF	TGTGCCACTAGCCAGCCGAACACTGAAGCTTTCTTT
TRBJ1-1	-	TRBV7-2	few	CASSSALWNTEAFF	TGTGCCAGCAGCTCAGCCCTTTGGAACACTGAAGCTTTCTTT
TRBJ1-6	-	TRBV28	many	CASSLDKAPLHF	TGTGCCAGCAGCCTCGATAAGGCCCCCCTCCACTTT
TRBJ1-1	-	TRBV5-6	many	CASSYRQAWTNTEAFF	TGTGCCAGCAGCTACAGACAGGCCTGGACCAACACTGAAGCTTTCTTT
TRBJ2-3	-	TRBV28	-	CASWTVDTDTQYF	TGTGCCAGCTGGACAGTAGATACAGATACGCAGTATTTT
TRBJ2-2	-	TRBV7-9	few	CASSSDTGELFF	TGTGCCAGCAGCTCGGACACCGGGGAGCTGTTTTTT
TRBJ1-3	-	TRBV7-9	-	CASSLVEDFGNTIYF	TGTGCCAGCAGCTTAGTCGAGGATTTTGGGAACACCATATATTTT
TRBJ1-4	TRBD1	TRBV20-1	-	CSATKTGGFATNEKLFF	TGCAGTGCTACAAAGACAGGGGGTTTTGCAACTAATGAAAAACTGTTTTTT
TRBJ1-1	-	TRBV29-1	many	CSVSWNTEAFF	TGCAGCGTATCCTGGAACACTGAAGCTTTCTTT
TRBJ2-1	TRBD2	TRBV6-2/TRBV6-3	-	CASSQTSGWVVNEQFF	TGTGCCAGCAGTCAAACTAGCGGGTGGGTCGTGAATGAGCAGTTCTTC
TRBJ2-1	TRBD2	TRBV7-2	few	CASSLVGREGHTATNEQFF	TGTGCCAGCAGCTTAGTGGGGCGGGAGGGCCATACCGCAACCAATGAGCAGTTCTTC
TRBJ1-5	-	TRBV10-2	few	CASSESNNQPQHF	TGCGCCAGCAGTGAGTCGAATAACCAGCCCCAGCATTTT
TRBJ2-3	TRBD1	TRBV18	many	CASSPPPQDRALTDTQYF	TGTGCCAGCTCACCACCCCCCCAGGACAGGGCCCTCACAGATACGCAGTATTTT
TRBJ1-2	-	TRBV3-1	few	CASSPLRRGYGYTF	TGTGCCAGCAGCCCCCTTCGGAGGGGCTATGGCTACACCTTC
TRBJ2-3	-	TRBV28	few	CASSPRERGSTDTQYF	TGTGCCAGCAGTCCCCGGGAGAGGGGCAGCACAGATACGCAGTATTTT
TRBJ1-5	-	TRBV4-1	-	CASSQYEFSNQPQHF	TGCGCCAGCAGCCAATATGAGTTTAGCAATCAGCCCCAGCATTTT
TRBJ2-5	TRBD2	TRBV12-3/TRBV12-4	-	CASSLALVVAGTVETQYF	TGTGCCAGCAGTTTAGCGTTGGTGGTAGCGGGAACGGTAGAGACCCAGTACTTC
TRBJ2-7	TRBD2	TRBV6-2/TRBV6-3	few	CASSYEAGVLYEQYF	TGTGCCAGCAGTTACGAGGCGGGGGTCCTCTACGAGCAGTACTTC
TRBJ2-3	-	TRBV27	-	CASALIRGGTDTQYF	TGTGCCAGCGCCCTAATCAGGGGAGGTACAGATACGCAGTATTTT
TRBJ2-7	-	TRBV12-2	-	CASRLADEQYF	TGTGCAAGTCGCTTGGCCGACGAGCAGTACTTC
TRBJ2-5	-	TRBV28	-	CASHRGGAGETQYF	TGTGCCAGCCACAGGGGGGGCGCAGGAGAGACCCAGTACTTC
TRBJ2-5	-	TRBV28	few	CASRLTGGIQETQYF	TGTGCCAGCAGGCTGACAGGAGGGATCCAAGAGACCCAGTACTTC
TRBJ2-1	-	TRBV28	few	CASSLLASSNEQFF	TGTGCCAGCAGTTTATTAGCATCTTCAAATGAGCAGTTCTTC
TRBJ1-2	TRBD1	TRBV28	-	CASSEDREGYTF	TGTGCCAGCAGTGAGGACAGGGAGGGCTACACCTTC
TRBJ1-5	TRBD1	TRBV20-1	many	CSAARTGTSNQPQHF	TGCAGTGCTGCCCGGACAGGCACTAGCAATCAGCCCCAGCATTTT
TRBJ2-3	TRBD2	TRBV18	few	CASSPPGTSGGTDTQYF	TGTGCCAGCTCACCCCCCGGGACTAGCGGAGGCACAGATACGCAGTATTTT
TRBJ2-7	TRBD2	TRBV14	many	CASSLAGENYEQYF	TGTGCCAGCAGCTTAGCGGGAGAGAACTACGAGCAGTACTTC
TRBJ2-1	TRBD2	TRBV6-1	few	CASSEPAGAGNEQFF	TGTGCCAGCAGTGAACCCGCGGGAGCTGGGAATGAGCAGTTCTTC
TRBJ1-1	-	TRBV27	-	CASSHSGARPTEAFF	TGTGCCAGCAGTCACTCTGGGGCCCGGCCCACTGAAGCTTTCTTT
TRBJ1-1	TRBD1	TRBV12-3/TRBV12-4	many	CASSQRTGGNTEAFF	TGTGCCAGCAGCCAAAGGACAGGGGGAAACACTGAAGCTTTCTTT
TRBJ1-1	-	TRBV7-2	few	CASSLFGGGTEAFF	TGTGCCAGCAGCTTGTTCGGGGGGGGCACTGAAGCTTTCTTT